This TCR beta chain came from a study of CD8 T cells in Susac syndrome. Study background: Sequencing included Susac syndrome patients, 5 or 6 of them with active disease and roughly eight in remission. General study findings and limits: Expansion of clones was not seen in the CD4+ T cell repertoires of Susac syndrome.

Germline lookup yields CDR1 MDHEN and CDR2 SYDVKM. The ends were cut back, 6 bases at V and 0 bases at J, with 3 bases in the middle. This CDR3 comprises 13 residues. Patients with Susac syndrome showed fulfilment of recently defined diagnostic criteria for definite or probable disease. RNA was extracted with the RNeasy kit, and a quantity of about 0.45 to 1 ug was reverse transcribed using random hexamers. TCR beta CDR3 was amplified by immunoSEQ multiplex PCR. This amplification extended across 54 Vbeta and 13 Jbeta segments. TCRdb re-analysed the immunoSEQ multiplex PCR reads in MiXCR, keeping a single row per CDR3 protein. This sample has some 180,000 distinct CDR3 sequences; around 94% occur once, and the top ten carry 0.099%. Remarks on this clonotype: The target antigen is unknown.

The receptor's source is a human donor with Susac syndrome. This chain joins TRBV28 and TRBJ2-6; D unclear. Sequencing was performed on CD4+ T cells from PBMCs. CDR3 protein: CASRDSGANVLTF. The CDR3 DNA reads as TGTGCCAGCAGAGACTCTGGGGCCAACGTCCTGACTTTC.